This T cell receptor (beta chain) derives from a study of shared clonotypes between healthy human individuals. Study context: Researchers assigned three CD4 naive, three CD4 memory, two CD8 naive and one CD8 memory plate to each donor.

General study points: The generation probabilities recorded for non-shared clonotypes fell below those of clonotypes shared by all four donors.

A word on this clone: Its antigen remains unidentified.

Germline values: CDR1 MDHEN, CDR2 SYDVKM. V was shortened by 3 bases and J by 2 bases, with 5 bases between the two germline ends. This CDR3 has 12 amino acids. Sequencing was performed with immunoSEQ multiplex PCR; in TCRdb, only in-frame clones are kept and a portion is missing. This table holds about 1,500,000 clones, approximately 96% found once. Sequencing was done on a sample of naive CD4+ T cells sorted from blood. Stated subset: CD45RA+ positively selected. The clonotype comes from a man aged 25-45 years in good health. This chain uses TRBV28 with TRBJ2-7; D unclear. CDR3 in DNA: TGTGCCAGCAGTTTCTATACCTACGAGCAGTACTTC. Translated: CASSFYTYEQYF.